This entry lists 30 T cell receptor beta chains sequenced from one sample in a study of T cells after posttransplantation cyclophosphamide. The table came from immunoSEQ multiplex PCR; TCRdb's copy has only in-frame clones and leaves some out. The sample includes tens of thousands of clones, none of them occurring once. Sequenced: PBMCs. The source of these receptors is a man aged 50-60 years in good health, CMV-negative, and a related stem cell transplant donor.

The table lists this clone with many counts. The chain combines TRBV30 with TRBJ2-7; weak D call: TRBD2 (5 bases). The germline V gene encodes CDR1 GTSNPN and CDR2 SVGIG (reference sequence). Trimming shortened V by 2 bases and J by 6 bases, and 11 bases separated the two germline ends. This CDR3 has 12 amino acids. The CDR3 nucleotides are TGTGCCTGGAGTCCATCGGGAACCGAGCAGTACTTC. This codes for CAWSPSGTEQYF. The full variable domain, completed using reference TRBV30 and TRBJ2-7, is SQTIHQWPATLVQPVGSPLSLECTVEGTSNPNLYWYRQAAGRGLQLLFYSVGIGQISSEVPQNLSASRPQDRQFILSSKKLLLSDSGFYLCAWSPSGTEQYFGPGTRLTVT.

This clone has at least ten counts. The chain employs TRBV7-3 and TRBJ2-2, with 8 bases identical to TRBD1. After removal of 0 bases from V and 1 base from J, the junction contained 1 base not matched to a gene. The germline CDR1 and CDR2 sequences are SGHTA and FQGTGA. CDR3 size: 16 residues. CDR3 protein: CASSLTGTGNTGELFF. The CDR3, as DNA: TGTGCCAGCAGCTTAACAGGGACAGGGAACACCGGGGAGCTGTTTTTT.

Ten or more counts support this clone. V gene TRBV5-1 combines with J gene TRBJ2-3, with a weak D call TRBD1 (5 bases). V lost 3 bases and J lost 0, with 14 bases in between. Germline-derived CDR1 and CDR2 are SGHRS and YFSETQ. The CDR3 runs to 16 residues. CDR3 loop: CASSSRQSSSTDTQYF. CDR3 bases: TGCGCCAGCAGCTCGCGACAGTCCTCTAGCACAGATACGCAGTATTTT.

This clone was counted only a few times. The rearrangement joins TRBV29-1 to TRBJ2-5; TRBD2 matches at 11 bases. The length of the CDR3 is 16 residues. Germline V lookup: CDR1 SQVTM, CDR2 ANQGSEA. V gave up 4 bases and J gave up 0 bases; unmatched junction bases: 7. As DNA, the CDR3 is TGCAGCGTTGTTCAAGGGACTAGCGGAAACCAAGAGACCCAGTACTTC. It is translated as CSVVQGTSGNQETQYF.

This clone was counted ten times or more. V gene TRBV7-3 combines with J gene TRBJ2-5, with a possible D match to TRBD2 (6 bases). The germline CDR1 and CDR2 sequences are SGHTA and FQGTGA. V dropped 5 bases and J dropped 1 base, with 11 bases sitting between them. The CDR3 runs to 14 residues. CDR3 sequence reads: CASSPLGGQETQYF. CDR3 DNA: TGTGCCAGCAGCCCCCTGGGGGGCCAAGAGACCCAGTACTTC.

This clone appeared many times. The J gene is TRBJ2-1, the V gene TRBV5-1; 8 bases agree with TRBD2. The CDR3 contains 16 residues. Trimming at V came to 7 bases and at J to 0 bases, leaving 9 bases not matched to a gene. Germline loops: CDR1 SGHRS, CDR2 YFSETQ. CDR3 sequence: CASRIGSGSSYNEQFF. The CDR3 DNA is TGCGCCAGCCGAATCGGCAGCGGGAGCTCCTACAATGAGCAGTTCTTC.

This clone was counted only a few times. The V call is TRBV11-3, the J call TRBJ2-5; TRBD1 might be the D (6 bases). The J call is in doubt because the DNA end fits TRBJ2-7 better. The CDR3 covers 14 residues. CDR1 is SGHNT and CDR2 is YENEEA in the germline V gene. CDR3 sequence: CASSLAGTIYEQYF. CDR3 coding DNA: TGTGCCAGCAGCTTAGCTGGGACAATCTACGAGCAGTACTTC.

This clone has a count of ten or more. This rearrangement joins TRBV19 to TRBJ2-5, with 8 nucleotides matching TRBD2. The DNA end is more similar to TRBJ2-7, so the J call may be wrong. This CDR3 region has 16 residues. The germline V gene encodes CDR1 LNHDA and CDR2 SQIVND (reference sequence). CDR3 sequence: CASSIGGAGVPYEQYF. Written as DNA, the CDR3 is TGTGCCAGTAGTATCGGGGGAGCGGGAGTTCCTTACGAGCAGTACTTC.

The table lists this clone with many counts. DNA for the CDR3: TGTGCCAGCAGTGACTCACTAGCGGGGGGTGAGCAGTTCTTC. Translation: CASSDSLAGGEQFF. The chain is built from TRBV6-4 and TRBJ2-1; TRBD2 aligns across 12 bases. The V gene's germline CDR1 is MRHNA and CDR2 SNTAGT. This CDR3 is 14 amino acids long. The ends lost 0 bases at V and 9 bases at J; junction bases unmatched: 0.

There are many counts of this clone. This chain joins TRBV7-9 and TRBJ2-6, with a weak D call TRBD2 (6 bases). Trimming took off 7 bases at V and 0 bases at J, with 16 bases between the two ends. This CDR3 is built from 17 residues. Germline-derived CDR1 and CDR2 are SEHNR and FQNEAQ (reference sequence). In nucleotides, the CDR3 is TGTGCCAGCACCCCAGCGGCGGGGAACTCTGGGGCCAACGTCCTGACTTTC. Translation gives CASTPAAGNSGANVLTF.

This clone was observed many times. This sequence joins TRBV2 and TRBJ2-5, with D perhaps TRBD1 (5 bases). The CDR3 loop spans 14 amino acids. Germline CDR1 and CDR2: SNHLY and FYNNEI. V was pared by 4 bases and J by 1 base, with 10 bases between. The CDR3 nucleotides read TGTGCCAGCAGTGGACCTAGGGGCCAAGAGACCCAGTACTTC. Protein: CASSGPRGQETQYF. The variable domain in full, with the rest retrieved from reference TRBV2 and TRBJ2-5, is EPEVTQTPSHQVTQMGQEVILRCVPISNHLYFYWYRQILGQKVEFLVSFYNNEISEKSEIFDDQFSVERPDGSNFTLKIRSTKLEDSAMYFCASSGPRGQETQYFGPGTRLLVL.

This clone was counted between two and nine times. V and J are TRBV27 and TRBJ2-5; no firm D call. Matching the DNA end better, TRBJ2-7 makes the J call doubtful. The CDR3 has 13 residues. Germline V gene data show CDR1 as MNHEY and CDR2 as SMNVEV (reference sequence). The CDR3 region is CASSAYTYYEQYF. DNA of the CDR3: TGTGCCAGCAGCGCATACACCTACTACGAGCAGTACTTC.

This clone was observed at least ten times. J is TRBJ2-4 and V is TRBV19; 7 bases map to TRBD2. Trimming at V came to 3 bases and at J to 3 bases, leaving 11 bases not matched to a gene. The CDR3 runs 17 residues. The V gene's germline CDR1 is LNHDA and CDR2 SQIVND (reference sequence). CDR3 DNA: TGTGCCAGTAGTATTCATGGGCTAGCGGACTACAAAAACATTCAGTACTTC. As protein: CASSIHGLADYKNIQYF.

This clone was observed at least ten times. The rearrangement joins TRBV10-1 to TRBJ1-2; 9 bases are a match to TRBD1. The V gene's germline CDR1 is WNHNN and CDR2 SYGVQD (reference sequence). Losses at the gene ends were 2 bases for V and 8 bases for J; bases not matched to a gene: 3. The CDR3 extends over 13 amino acids. This CDR3 reads CASSETGGRGYTF. In nucleotides, the CDR3 is TGCGCCAGCAGTGAGACAGGGGGCCGAGGCTACACCTTC.

This clone appeared many times. The germline gene is not matched at one end of the junction; a read error may be the cause. V and J are TRBV7-9 and TRBJ2-7, with TRBD1 identical over 7 bases. CDR1 and CDR2 (germline): SEHNR, FQNEAQ (reference sequence). The CDR3 contains 12 residues. The CDR3 loop reads CASSRDSYAQYF. The CDR3 DNA reads as TGTGCCAGCAGCCGGGACAGTTACGCGCAGTACTTC. Together with reference TRBV7-9 and TRBJ2-7, the CDR3 gives the full variable domain: DTGVSQNPRHKITKRGQNVTFRCDPISEHNRLYWYRQTLGQGPEFLTYFQNEAQLEKSRLLSDRFSAERPKGSFSTLEIQRTEQGDSAMYLCASSRDSYAQYFGPGTRLTVT.

This clone was seen ten or more times. The CDR3 DNA follows: TGTGCCAGCAGCAAGCCCGGGGGGTTCTCCTACAATGAGCAGTTCTTC. This translates into CASSKPGGFSYNEQFF. V usage is TRBV21-1 and J usage is TRBJ2-1; TRBD2, as called in the table, went unchecked against the DNA. TRBV21-1 counts as a pseudogene. This CDR3 is 16 amino acids long.

This clone came up many times. This sequence joins TRBV5-1 and TRBJ1-5; unclear D gene. The CDR3 has 15 amino acids. CDR1 and CDR2 from the germline V gene are SGHRS and YFSETQ. Deletions cut 4 bases from V and 0 bases from J, with 11 bases between. The CDR3 loop is CASSPQPYSNQPQHF. The CDR3 bases are TGCGCCAGCAGCCCACAGCCTTATAGCAATCAGCCCCAGCATTTT.

In this sample, this clone turned up many times. The chain links TRBV5-1 to TRBJ1-1, with 7 nucleotides matching TRBD1. The CDR3 length is 16 residues. Germline V CDR1 and CDR2: SGHRS, YFSETQ. V lost 3 bases to trimming and J lost 0 bases; unmatched junction nucleotides: 8. This chain's CDR3 is CASSSRDRTMNTEAFF. The CDR3 DNA is TGCGCCAGCAGCTCTCGGGACAGAACCATGAACACTGAAGCTTTCTTT.

This clone was picked up many times. This rearrangement joins TRBV6-5 to TRBJ2-2; no reliable D call. The germline V gene has CDR1 MNHEY and CDR2 SVGAGI. The CDR3 contains 15 residues. Trimming left V 4 bases short and J 1 base short, with 10 bases between. CDR3: CASSFENLNTGELFF. CDR3 coding DNA: TGTGCCAGCAGTTTCGAGAACTTGAACACCGGGGAGCTGTTTTTT.

This clone has a count of ten or more. The CDR3 spells CASSVATASGRTTDTQYF. Written as DNA, the CDR3 is TGTGCCAGCAGCGTAGCTACGGCTAGCGGGAGGACGACAGATACGCAGTATTTT. The chain joins TRBV9 to TRBJ2-3; TRBD2 agrees at 11 bases. CDR3 length: 18 residues. The V and J ends lost 0 bases and 3 bases, in that order; junction bases with no gene match: 9. CDR1 is SGDLS, CDR2 YYNGEE, per germline.

This clone was found many times. The chain uses TRBV6-5 and TRBJ1-4, with 8 nucleotides matching TRBD1. Germline CDR1 reads MNHEY; CDR2 reads SVGAGI. CDR3 length: 14 amino acids. Trimming removed 8 bases from V and 5 bases from J; junction bases left unmatched: 7. CDR3 in amino acids: CASSWTGQNEKLFF. The CDR3 coding sequence is TGTGCCAGCTCGTGGACAGGGCAAAATGAAAAACTGTTTTTT.

The table lists this clone with many counts. The chain employs TRBV6-5 and TRBJ1-1; TRBD1 matches 8 bases. The germline V gene encodes CDR1 MNHEY and CDR2 SVGAGI. The CDR3 has 14 residues. Trimming at V came to 2 bases and at J to 4 bases, leaving 3 bases not matched to a gene. The CDR3 loop reads CASSYQGAITEAFF. In nucleotides, the CDR3 is TGTGCCAGCAGTTACCAGGGGGCGATCACTGAAGCTTTCTTT.

There are many counts of this clone. The chain carries TRBV30 and TRBJ1-5, with D possibly matching TRBD1 (5 bases). The CDR3 has 13 residues. Between the trimmed V and J ends, which lost 2 bases and 3 bases, there was a span of 8 bases. The germline V gene encodes CDR1 GTSNPN and CDR2 SVGIG (reference sequence). CDR3 DNA sequence: TGTGCCTGGAGTTCAGGGAACAATCAGCCCCAGCATTTT. It codes for CAWSSGNNQPQHF.

In this sample, this clone turned up many times. The chain has TRBV25-1 and TRBJ2-1, with D possibly matching TRBD1 (5 bases). The V gene lost 1 base and the J gene lost 3 bases, with 10 bases spanning the gap. From germline, CDR1 is MGHDK and CDR2 SYGVNS. The CDR3 extends over 15 amino acids. Written as DNA, the CDR3 is TGTGCCAGCAGTGAATCCGGCAGGGACTACAATGAGCAGTTCTTC. It specifies CASSESGRDYNEQFF.

In this sample, this clone turned up many times. This chain uses TRBV19 with TRBJ1-3; TRBD1 matches 7 bases. CDR3 length equals 14 residues. Germline V gene sequence: CDR1 LNHDA, CDR2 SQIVND (reference sequence). The J segment lost 2 bases and the V segment lost 7 bases, leaving 5 bases of the junction unmatched. CDR3 sequence (DNA): TGTGCCAGTATCTACACAGGGGCTGGAAACACCATATATTTT. This codes for CASIYTGAGNTIYF.

This clone has ten or more counts. This chain joins TRBV5-6 and TRBJ1-1; D is undetermined. V lost 3 bases to trimming and J lost 5 bases, with 8 bases between them. This CDR3 has 12 residues. CDR1 is SGHDT and CDR2 is YYEEEE in the germline V gene. The CDR3 region has the DNA TGTGCCAGCAGCTACTACAAGACTGAAGCTTTCTTT. This translates into CASSYYKTEAFF.

J is TRBJ2-7 and V is TRBV6-5, with no clear D. This CDR3 is 14 amino acids long. CDR1 MNHEY and CDR2 SVGAGI come from the germline V gene. With 5 bases removed from V and 1 base from J, the gap between germline ends came to 12 bases. The CDR3, as DNA: TGTGCCAGCAGTGATATAAAAACTTCCTACGAGCAGTACTTC. It translates to CASSDIKTSYEQYF.

This clone was found many times. The chain joins TRBV28 to TRBJ1-3; 7 positions agree with TRBD1. Trimming cost V 2 bases and J 0 bases; bases outside gene matches: 10. Germline CDR1 MDHEN, CDR2 SYDVKM. CDR3 size: 18 residues. This chain's CDR3 is CASSLIIHRGNSGNTIYF. In nucleotides, the CDR3 is TGTGCCAGCAGTTTAATTATCCACAGGGGCAACTCTGGAAACACCATATATTTT.

V usage is TRBV9 and J usage is TRBJ2-3; D is possibly TRBD2 (7 bases). Trimming stripped 2 bases from V and 0 bases from J, with 16 bases between. The CDR3 runs 17 residues. CDR1 SGDLS and CDR2 YYNGEE come from the germline V gene. The DNA of the CDR3 is TGTGCCAGCAGCGTCGGGGGGCCCATCCTTAGCACAGATACGCAGTATTTT. This gives the protein CASSVGGPILSTDTQYF. The full variable domain, rest sourced from reference TRBV9 and TRBJ2-3, is DSGVTQTPKHLITATGQRVTLRCSPRSGDLSVYWYQQSLDQGLQFLIQYYNGEERAKGNILERFSAQQFPDLHSELNLSSLELGDSALYFCASSVGGPILSTDTQYFGPGTRLTVL.

Ten or more counts support this clone. The chain uses TRBV6-1 and TRBJ1-2; 8 positions match TRBD1. CDR1 is MNHNS, CDR2 SASEGT, per germline. The CDR3 extends over 14 amino acids. V lost 7 bases, J lost 4 bases, and 8 bases stayed unmatched. Here the CDR3 reads CASTRLDRGYGYTF. The CDR3, as DNA: TGTGCCAGCACCCGACTAGACAGGGGCTATGGCTACACCTTC.